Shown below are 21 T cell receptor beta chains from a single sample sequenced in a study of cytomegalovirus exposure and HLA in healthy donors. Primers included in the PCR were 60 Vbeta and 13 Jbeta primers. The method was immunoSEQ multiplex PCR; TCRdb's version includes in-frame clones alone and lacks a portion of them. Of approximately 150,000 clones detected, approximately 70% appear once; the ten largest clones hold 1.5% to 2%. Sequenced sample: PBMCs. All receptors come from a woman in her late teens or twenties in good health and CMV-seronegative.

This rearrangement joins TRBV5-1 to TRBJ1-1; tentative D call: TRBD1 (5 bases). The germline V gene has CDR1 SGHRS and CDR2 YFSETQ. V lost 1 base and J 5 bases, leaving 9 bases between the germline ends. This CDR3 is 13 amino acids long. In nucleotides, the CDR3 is TGCGCCAGCAGCTTGTGGGGGAGGACTGAAGCTTTCTTT. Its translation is CASSLWGRTEAFF.

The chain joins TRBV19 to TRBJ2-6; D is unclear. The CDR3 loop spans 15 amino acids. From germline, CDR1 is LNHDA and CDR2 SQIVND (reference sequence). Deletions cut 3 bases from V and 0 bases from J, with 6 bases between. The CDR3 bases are TGTGCCAGTAGTATCCTCGGCTCTGGGGCCAACGTCCTGACTTTC. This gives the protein CASSILGSGANVLTF. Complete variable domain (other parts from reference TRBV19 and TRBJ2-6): DGGITQSPKYLFRKEGQNVTLSCEQNLNHDAMYWYRQDPGQGLRLIYYSQIVNDFQKGDIAEGYSVSREKKESFPLTVTSAQKNPTAFYLCASSILGSGANVLTFGAGSRLTVL.

In DNA, the CDR3 is TGTGCCAGTACCTCAGCTCGCAGCGGGGGGACCCTTCGATATTCCGACACCGGGGAGCTGTTTTTT. It translates to CASTSARSGGTLRYSDTGELFF. The chain recombines TRBV19 with TRBJ2-2; 9 bases fit TRBD2. Germline loops: CDR1 LNHDA, CDR2 SQIVND (reference sequence). The CDR3 consists of 22 residues. The V gene end was trimmed by 7 bases and the J gene end by 3 bases; junction bases not matched to a gene: 27.

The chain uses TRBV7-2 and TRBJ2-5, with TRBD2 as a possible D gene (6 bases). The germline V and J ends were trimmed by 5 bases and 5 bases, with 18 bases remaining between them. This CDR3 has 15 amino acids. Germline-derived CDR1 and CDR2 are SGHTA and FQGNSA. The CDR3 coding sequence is TGTGCCAGCAGCCTTCTAGCGCCCTGGGGCGAGACCCAGTACTTC. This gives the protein CASSLLAPWGETQYF.

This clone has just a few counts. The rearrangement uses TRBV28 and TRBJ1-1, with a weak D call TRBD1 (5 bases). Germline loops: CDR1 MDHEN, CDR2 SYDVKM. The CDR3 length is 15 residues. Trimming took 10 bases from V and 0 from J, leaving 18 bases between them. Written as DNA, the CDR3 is TGTGCCACTCGACCGCAGGGACTGATGAACACTGAAGCTTTCTTT. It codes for CATRPQGLMNTEAFF.

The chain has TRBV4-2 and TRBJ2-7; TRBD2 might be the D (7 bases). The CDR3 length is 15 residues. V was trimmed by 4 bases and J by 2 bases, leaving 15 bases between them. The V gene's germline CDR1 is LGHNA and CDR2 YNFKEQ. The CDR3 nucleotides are TGTGCCAGCAGCCGAGATAGGGGGGGGGCCTACGAGCAGTACTTC. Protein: CASSRDRGGAYEQYF.

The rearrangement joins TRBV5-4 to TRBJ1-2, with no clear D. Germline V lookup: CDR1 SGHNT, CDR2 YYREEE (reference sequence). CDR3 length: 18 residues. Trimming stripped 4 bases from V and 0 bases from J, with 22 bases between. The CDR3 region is CASSVGEGTRVPNYGYTF. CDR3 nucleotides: TGTGCCAGCAGCGTTGGGGAGGGAACACGAGTGCCTAACTATGGCTACACCTTC.

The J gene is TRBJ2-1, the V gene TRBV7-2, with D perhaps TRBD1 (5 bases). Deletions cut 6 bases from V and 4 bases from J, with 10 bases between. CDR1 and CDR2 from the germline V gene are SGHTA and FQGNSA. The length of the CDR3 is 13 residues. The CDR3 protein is CASRFRGYNEQFF. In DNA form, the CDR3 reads TGTGCCAGCAGATTTAGGGGTTACAATGAGCAGTTCTTC.

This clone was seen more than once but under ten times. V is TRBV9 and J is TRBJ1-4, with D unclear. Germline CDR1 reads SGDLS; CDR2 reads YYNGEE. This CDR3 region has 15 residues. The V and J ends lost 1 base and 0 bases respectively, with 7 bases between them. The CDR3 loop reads CASSVSGATNEKLFF. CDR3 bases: TGTGCCAGCAGCGTATCGGGAGCAACTAATGAAAAACTGTTTTTT.

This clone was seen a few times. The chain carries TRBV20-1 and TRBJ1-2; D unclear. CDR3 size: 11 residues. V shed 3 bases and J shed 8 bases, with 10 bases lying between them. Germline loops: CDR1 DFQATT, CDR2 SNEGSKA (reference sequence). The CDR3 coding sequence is TGCAGTGCTAGCTCCGGAGCAGGCTACACCTTC. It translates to CSASSGAGYTF.

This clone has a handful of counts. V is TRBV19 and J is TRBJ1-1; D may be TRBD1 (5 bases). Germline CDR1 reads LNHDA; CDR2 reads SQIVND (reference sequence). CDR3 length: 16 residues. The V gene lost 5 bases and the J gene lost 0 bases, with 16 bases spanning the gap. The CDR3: CASSRKSDIMNTEAFF. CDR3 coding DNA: TGTGCCAGTAGTCGAAAGTCGGACATAATGAACACTGAAGCTTTCTTT.

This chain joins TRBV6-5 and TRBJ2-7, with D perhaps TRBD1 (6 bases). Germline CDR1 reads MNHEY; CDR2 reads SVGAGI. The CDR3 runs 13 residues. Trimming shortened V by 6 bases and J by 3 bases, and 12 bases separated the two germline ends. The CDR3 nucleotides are TGTGCCAGCAGCCGCACAGGGAACTACGAGCAGTACTTC. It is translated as CASSRTGNYEQYF.

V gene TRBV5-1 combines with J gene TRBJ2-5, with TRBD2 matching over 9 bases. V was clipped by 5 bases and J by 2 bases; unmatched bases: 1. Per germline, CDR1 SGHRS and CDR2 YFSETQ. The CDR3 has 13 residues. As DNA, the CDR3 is TGCGCCAGCAGGCTAGCGGGGCAAGAGACCCAGTACTTC. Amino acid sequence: CASRLAGQETQYF.

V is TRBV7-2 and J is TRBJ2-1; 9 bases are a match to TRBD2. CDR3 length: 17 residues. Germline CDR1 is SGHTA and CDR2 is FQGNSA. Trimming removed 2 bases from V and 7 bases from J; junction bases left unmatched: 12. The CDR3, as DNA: TGTGCCAGCAGCTTAAGACTCGCGGGAGGGCCCGAAAATGAGCAGTTCTTC. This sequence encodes CASSLRLAGGPENEQFF.

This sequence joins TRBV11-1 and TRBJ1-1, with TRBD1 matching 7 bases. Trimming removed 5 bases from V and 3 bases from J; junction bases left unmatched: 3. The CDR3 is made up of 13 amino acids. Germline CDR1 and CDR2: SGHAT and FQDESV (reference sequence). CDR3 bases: TGTGCCAGCAGCCTACAGGGGTACACTGAAGCTTTCTTT. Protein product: CASSLQGYTEAFF.

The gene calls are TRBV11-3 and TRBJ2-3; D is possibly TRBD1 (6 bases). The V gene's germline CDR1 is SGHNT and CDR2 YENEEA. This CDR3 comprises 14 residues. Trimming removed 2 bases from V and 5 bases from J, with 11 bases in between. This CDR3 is CASSLRGKGDTQYF. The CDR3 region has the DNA TGTGCCAGCAGCTTAAGGGGGAAAGGAGATACGCAGTATTTT. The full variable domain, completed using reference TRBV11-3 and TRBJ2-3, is EAGVVQSPRYKIIEKKQPVAFWCNPISGHNTLYWYLQNLGQGPELLIRYENEEAVDDSQLPKDRFSAERLKGVDSTLKIQPAELGDSAVYLCASSLRGKGDTQYFGPGTRLTVL.

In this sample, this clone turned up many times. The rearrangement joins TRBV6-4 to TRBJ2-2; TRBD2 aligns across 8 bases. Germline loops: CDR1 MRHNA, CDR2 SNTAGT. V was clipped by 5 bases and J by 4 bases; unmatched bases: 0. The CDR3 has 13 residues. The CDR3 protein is CASSSGSTGELFF. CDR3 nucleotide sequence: TGTGCCAGCAGTAGCGGGAGCACCGGGGAGCTGTTTTTT.

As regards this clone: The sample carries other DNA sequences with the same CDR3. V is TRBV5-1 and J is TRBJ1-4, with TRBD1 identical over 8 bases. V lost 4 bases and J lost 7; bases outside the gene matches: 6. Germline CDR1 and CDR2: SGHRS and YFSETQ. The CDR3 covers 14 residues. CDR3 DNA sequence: TGCGCCAGCAGCCCCGGACAGGGTCGTGAAAAACTGTTTTTT. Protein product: CASSPGQGREKLFF.

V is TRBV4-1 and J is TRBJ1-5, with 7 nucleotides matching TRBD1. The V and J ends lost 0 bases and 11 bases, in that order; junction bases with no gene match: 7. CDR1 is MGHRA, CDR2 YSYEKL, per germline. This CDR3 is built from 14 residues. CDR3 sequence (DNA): TGCGCCAGCAGCCAAGACAGGGGGACCAGAACCCAGCATTTT. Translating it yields CASSQDRGTRTQHF.

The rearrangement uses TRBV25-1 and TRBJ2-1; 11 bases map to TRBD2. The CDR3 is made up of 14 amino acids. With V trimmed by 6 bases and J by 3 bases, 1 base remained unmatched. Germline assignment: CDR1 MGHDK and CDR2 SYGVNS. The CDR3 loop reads CASRLAGGYNEQFF. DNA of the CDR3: TGTGCCAGCAGGCTAGCGGGGGGCTACAATGAGCAGTTCTTC.

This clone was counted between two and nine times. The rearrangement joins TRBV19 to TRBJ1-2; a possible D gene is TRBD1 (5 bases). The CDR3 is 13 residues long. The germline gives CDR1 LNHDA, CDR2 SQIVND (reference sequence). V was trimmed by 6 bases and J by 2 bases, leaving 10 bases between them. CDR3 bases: TGTGCCAGTAGGCCCGACAGAAACTATGGCTACACCTTC. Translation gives CASRPDRNYGYTF. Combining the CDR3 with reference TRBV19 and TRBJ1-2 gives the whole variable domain DGGITQSPKYLFRKEGQNVTLSCEQNLNHDAMYWYRQDPGQGLRLIYYSQIVNDFQKGDIAEGYSVSREKKESFPLTVTSAQKNPTAFYLCASRPDRNYGYTFGSGTRLTVV.